The 21 T cell receptor beta chains listed next were all sequenced from one sample in a study of T cell responses to AZD1222 COVID-19 vaccine. Data came from immunoSEQ multiplex PCR; TCRdb stores just in-frame clones and leaves some out. The sample has 110,000 to 150,000 clones, 92% seen once. This sample comprised peripheral blood, obtained on day 0 of AZD1222 vaccination. The receptors shown here come from an adult in good health.

V gene TRBV29-1 combines with J gene TRBJ1-2, with D perhaps matching TRBD1 (5 bases). Trimming removed 6 bases at V and 1 base at J, with 6 bases between. This CDR3 has 11 amino acids. Germline V lookup: CDR1 SQVTM, CDR2 ANQGSEA. The CDR3 here is CSVQGNYGYTF. The DNA for the CDR3 is TGCAGCGTGCAGGGTAACTATGGCTACACCTTC.

The rearrangement links TRBV9 to TRBJ2-7; no clear D. The V end was cut by 1 base, the J end by 3 bases, with 14 bases between. The CDR3 length is 15 residues. Germline V gene data show CDR1 as SGDLS and CDR2 as YYNGEE. The CDR3 region has the DNA TGTGCCAGCAGCGTATCAACCGGGCCAAGCTACGAGCAGTACTTC. Amino acids: CASSVSTGPSYEQYF.

The chain couples TRBV7-9 to TRBJ1-2; the D is unclear. V was pared by 2 bases and J by 4 bases, with 2 bases between. This CDR3 is built from 11 residues. Germline lookup yields CDR1 SEHNR and CDR2 FQNEAQ (reference sequence). The CDR3, as DNA: TGTGCCAGCAGCTTATTCTATGGCTACACCTTC. This codes for CASSLFYGYTF.

By its share, this clone is medium-sized (0.01 to 0.1%). The genes are TRBV27 and TRBJ2-7; 7 bases agree with TRBD1. J lost 3 bases, V lost 4 bases, and 9 bases had no gene match. Germline CDR1 is MNHEY and CDR2 is SMNVEV (reference sequence). The length of the CDR3 is 15 residues. This chain's CDR3 is CASSSIGGASYEQYF. CDR3 bases: TGTGCCAGCAGTTCCATAGGGGGCGCGAGCTACGAGCAGTACTTC.

This rearrangement joins TRBV27 to TRBJ2-7; D uncertain. Germline V gene data show CDR1 as MNHEY and CDR2 as SMNVEV (reference sequence). The CDR3 is made up of 13 amino acids. V was clipped by 0 bases and J by 3 bases, with 6 bases between them. The CDR3 coding sequence is TGTGCCAGCAGTTTATCGTACAGCTACGAGCAGTACTTC. Its protein product is CASSLSYSYEQYF.

The rearrangement joins TRBV6-6 to TRBJ1-2; 7 bases map to TRBD1. Trimming took 6 bases from V and 6 from J; bases not matched to a gene: 13. The CDR3 has 15 amino acids. Germline-derived CDR1 and CDR2 are MNHNY and SVGAGI (reference sequence). The CDR3 bases are TGTGCCAGCAGCCTAACAGGGGCCCGGGGAGATGGCTACACCTTC. Translating it yields CASSLTGARGDGYTF.

This clone appeared a single time. The gene calls are TRBV14 and TRBJ1-4; 8 nucleotides line up with TRBD1. The CDR3 sequence is 15 residues long. The germline V gene has CDR1 SGHDN and CDR2 FVKESK. Trimming at V came to 5 bases and at J to 5 bases, leaving 7 bases not matched to a gene. In DNA, the CDR3 is TGTGCCAGCAGCGCCCTGACAGGGGTAAATGAAAAACTGTTTTTT. Its protein product is CASSALTGVNEKLFF.

This rearrangement joins TRBV27 to TRBJ2-7; D ambiguous. The ends were cut back, 3 bases at V and 3 bases at J, with 9 bases in the middle. CDR1 is MNHEY, CDR2 SMNVEV, per germline (reference sequence). There are 13 residues in the CDR3. The CDR3 sequence is CASSFASYYEQYF. CDR3 coding DNA: TGTGCCAGCAGTTTTGCCAGCTACTACGAGCAGTACTTC.

This chain links TRBV12-3 or TRBV12-4 with TRBJ1-1; 9 nucleotides match TRBD1. The V segment lost 1 base and the J segment 7 bases; nucleotides outside the gene matches: 1. CDR3 length equals 13 residues. This CDR3 is CASSLGGQGEAFF. CDR3 nucleotide sequence: TGTGCCAGCAGTTTAGGGGGACAGGGTGAAGCTTTCTTT.

V gene TRBV4-1 combines with J gene TRBJ1-2; D gene ambiguous. The CDR3 sequence is 14 residues long. V was clipped by 6 bases and J by 4 bases, with 15 bases between them. Germline CDR1 MGHRA, CDR2 YSYEKL. This chain's CDR3 is CASSYLFAPYGYTF. CDR3 sequence (DNA): TGCGCCAGCAGTTATCTATTTGCCCCCTATGGCTACACCTTC.

The chain uses TRBV6-2 or TRBV6-3 and TRBJ2-7; D unresolved. In germline, CDR1 is MNHEY, CDR2 SVGEGT. This CDR3 spans 13 amino acids. V was clipped by 4 bases and J by 1 base, with 8 bases between them. CDR3 loop: CASSFGRSYEQYF. Here the CDR3 DNA reads TGTGCCAGCAGTTTTGGTCGGTCCTACGAGCAGTACTTC.

The CDR3 loop reads CASSSLQLNEKLFF. CDR3 bases: TGTGCCAGCAGTTCTTTACAGCTGAATGAAAAACTGTTTTTT. The genes are TRBV6-6 and TRBJ1-4; D is unresolved. The CDR3 spans 14 residues. CDR1 is MNHNY, CDR2 SVGAGI, per germline (reference sequence). Deletions cut 4 bases from V and 5 bases from J, with 11 bases between.

As concerns this clone: An end of the junction does not agree with germline; a read error may underlie this. The chain uses TRBV19 and TRBJ2-2, with 9 positions matching TRBD2. The CDR3 loop spans 15 amino acids. The V gene's germline CDR1 is LNHDA and CDR2 SQIVND (reference sequence). The CDR3 is CASRIAGAEAGELFF. DNA for the CDR3: TGTGCCAGTAGAATAGCGGGAGCGGAGGCCGGGGAGCTGTTTTTT.

This rearrangement joins TRBV30 to TRBJ2-4; no reliable D call. CDR3 length equals 14 residues. From germline, CDR1 is GTSNPN and CDR2 SVGIG (reference sequence). Trimming shortened V by 1 base and J by 0 bases, and 7 bases separated the two germline ends. The CDR3 coding sequence is TGTGCCTGGAGTGGCCTGATAGCCAAAAACATTCAGTACTTC. Its protein is CAWSGLIAKNIQYF. Combining the CDR3 with reference TRBV30 and TRBJ2-4 gives the whole variable domain SQTIHQWPATLVQPVGSPLSLECTVEGTSNPNLYWYRQAAGRGLQLLFYSVGIGQISSEVPQNLSASRPQDRQFILSSKKLLLSDSGFYLCAWSGLIAKNIQYFGAGTRLSVL.

This chain joins TRBV7-9 and TRBJ2-2; D possibly corresponds to TRBD1 (5 bases). CDR3 size: 15 residues. Germline CDR1 SEHNR, CDR2 FQNEAQ (reference sequence). Trimming left V 5 bases short and J 3 bases short, with 13 bases between. The chain's CDR3 is CASSPLGPDTGELFF. The CDR3, as DNA: TGTGCCAGCAGCCCTCTGGGGCCCGACACCGGGGAGCTGTTTTTT.

The V gene is TRBV11-2, the J gene TRBJ2-7; 7 bases match TRBD2. V dropped 7 bases and J dropped 6; count of bases not matched to a gene: 12. Looked up from germline, CDR1 is SGHAT and CDR2 is FQNNGV. The CDR3 contains 14 residues. The CDR3 nucleotides read TGTGCCAGCAAACCCCTTCGGGGGGTGGGCGAGCAGTACTTC. It translates to CASKPLRGVGEQYF.

The genes are TRBV7-8 and TRBJ1-5, with D possibly matching TRBD1 (6 bases). CDR1 is SGHVS and CDR2 is FQNEAQ in the germline V gene. The CDR3 runs 15 residues. V was trimmed by 5 bases and J by 7 bases, leaving 18 bases between them. The DNA of the CDR3 is TGTGCCAGCAGCCGCGACGGGGGGCCTGGACAGCCCCAGCATTTT. Its protein product is CASSRDGGPGQPQHF.

The chain joins TRBV12-5 to TRBJ2-7, with 10 nucleotides matching TRBD1. The CDR3 has 12 residues. CDR1 and CDR2 from the germline V gene are LGHNT and FRNRAP. In nucleotides, the CDR3 is TGTGCTAGTGGCGAGAGGGACAGGGGACCGGTCGTC. Translated: CASGERDRGPVV.

The V and J genes are TRBV28 and TRBJ1-2, with TRBD1 matching over 7 bases. This CDR3 contains 13 residues. V lost 9 bases and J lost 3; bases outside the gene matches: 7. Germline CDR1 is MDHEN and CDR2 is SYDVKM. The CDR3 DNA reads as TGTGCCAGTGGGGGACAGCCACACTATGGCTACACCTTC. Amino acids: CASGGQPHYGYTF.

The rearrangement uses TRBV18 and TRBJ1-1; the D gene is possibly TRBD1 (5 bases). Germline CDR1 reads KGHSH; CDR2 reads LQKENI. The CDR3 has 14 residues. V shed 3 bases and J shed 5 bases, with 13 bases lying between them. CDR3 coding DNA: TGTGCCAGCTCACCCCAGGGCTGGGGGACTGAAGCTTTCTTT. This translates into CASSPQGWGTEAFF.

The rearrangement links TRBV11-2 to TRBJ2-4; D is uncertain. Trimming left V 2 bases short and J 0 bases short, with 5 bases between. Germline V gene data show CDR1 as SGHAT and CDR2 as FQNNGV. The CDR3 runs 14 residues. The CDR3 spells CASSLFLAKNIQYF. CDR3 DNA: TGTGCCAGCAGCTTATTTCTAGCCAAAAACATTCAGTACTTC.